This TCR beta chain was found in a study of control samples from healthy donors and cancer patients. Sequencing was performed with immunoSEQ multiplex PCR; in TCRdb, only in-frame clones are kept and a portion is missing. Among approximately 150,000 clones, 93% were seen once, and the ten largest hold 5.5% to 7.5%. Sample: blood. This clonotype was obtained from a man aged 18 to 30 in good health.

CDR3 DNA: TGTGCCAGCAGCTTGGCGGGTCCAGCTGAAGCTTTCTTT. Protein: CASSLAGPAEAFF. V is TRBV5-4 and J is TRBJ1-1; D ambiguous. Germline V gene sequence: CDR1 SGHNT, CDR2 YYREEE (reference sequence). V dropped 0 bases and J dropped 6 bases, with 9 bases sitting between them. The CDR3 is made up of 13 amino acids. Full variable domain (remainder filled in from reference TRBV5-4 and TRBJ1-1): ETGVTQSPTHLIKTRGQQVTLRCSSQSGHNTVSWYQQALGQGPQFIFQYYREEENGRGNFPPRFSGLQFPNYSSELNVNALELDDSALYLCASSLAGPAEAFFGQGTRLTVV.